Listed below are T cell receptor beta chains from one sample, sequenced in a study of T cell repertoires in cytomegalovirus infection. Their cognate antigens are unknown. TCRdb called the reads again in MiXCR, with one record for every CDR3 protein. The table includes 150,000 or so distinct CDR3 sequences, approximately 21% detected once. Sequenced material: CD8+ T cells from cultured PBMCs, taken from culture after CMV antigen stimulation. Every receptor here comes from a human donor in good health (CMV status not recorded). Some clones in this sample may be carry-over from other donors' samples. The CDR3 runs from the conserved cysteine through the conserved F or W. A D gene is named only where the DNA matches it firmly. Expanded clones are given a class, and other clones once, few, many or no size at all.

d_call clone_size j_call v_call cdr3_aa cdr3_nt
TRBD1 NA TRBJ1-1 TRBV5-6 CASSFVQGSAEAFF TGTGCCAGCAGCTTCGTACAGGGGTCCGCTGAAGCTTTCTTT
NA many TRBJ1-5 TRBV28 CASSLGVSNQPQHF TGTGCCAGCAGTTTGGGGGTTAGCAATCAGCCCCAGCATTTT
TRBD1 NA TRBJ1-2 TRBV7-8 CASSLTRTGEEYGYTF TGTGCCAGCAGCTTAACTCGGACAGGGGAGGAGTATGGCTACACCTTC
TRBD1 few TRBJ2-7 TRBV7-6 CASSQTGRPHEQYF TGTGCCAGCAGCCAGACAGGGCGACCCCACGAGCAGTACTTC
TRBD2 few TRBJ2-1 TRBV4-3 CARRTFERGSNEQFF TGCGCCAGGAGGACGTTCGAGCGGGGGTCTAATGAGCAGTTCTTC
TRBD2 NA TRBJ2-7 TRBV18 CASSPTSGGSRHEQYF TGTGCCAGCTCACCGACTAGCGGGGGGTCTCGCCACGAGCAGTACTTC
NA few TRBJ2-7 TRBV28 CASSFRDIGSYEQYF TGTGCCAGCAGTTTTCGGGACATAGGGAGCTACGAGCAGTACTTC
NA NA TRBJ2-1 TRBV27 CASSPRGGRAVNEQFF TGTGCCAGCAGTCCCAGGGGGGGGAGGGCGGTCAATGAGCAGTTCTTC
NA few TRBJ1-5 TRBV20-1 CSALNRDSNQPQHF TGCAGTGCTCTCAACCGGGACAGCAATCAGCCCCAGCATTTT
NA NA TRBJ1-2 TRBV7-2 CASSLVQGYGYTF TGTGCCAGCAGCTTAGTCCAGGGCTATGGCTACACCTTC
NA many TRBJ1-2 TRBV6-2/TRBV6-3 CASSRTVDGYTF TGTGCCAGCAGTAGGACAGTGGATGGCTACACCTTC
NA NA TRBJ1-1 TRBV7-2 CASSLWTAGGTEAFF TGTGCCAGCAGCTTATGGACGGCCGGAGGCACTGAAGCTTTCTTT
NA NA TRBJ1-1 TRBV19 CASSIFQGSQDTEAFF TGTGCCAGTAGTATTTTCCAGGGCTCGCAGGACACTGAAGCTTTCTTT
TRBD1 few TRBJ2-7 TRBV6-5 CASSGQGVDYEQYF TGTGCCAGCAGCGGACAGGGGGTGGACTACGAGCAGTACTTC
NA few TRBJ2-2 TRBV12-3/TRBV12-4 CASRFSTGELFF TGTGCCAGCAGGTTCAGTACCGGGGAGCTGTTTTTT
NA NA TRBJ2-7 TRBV27 CASGGTAFEQYF TGTGCCAGCGGCGGGACAGCCTTCGAGCAGTACTTC
NA few TRBJ2-3 TRBV7-2 CASSLGVYTDTQYF TGTGCCAGCAGCTTAGGGGTTTACACAGATACGCAGTATTTT
TRBD2 NA TRBJ2-1 TRBV6-5 CASSYGRGDYNEQFF TGTGCCAGCAGTTACGGACGGGGGGATTACAATGAGCAGTTCTTC
TRBD1 NA TRBJ1-6 TRBV28 CASNLRPTGRNSPLHF TGTGCCAGCAATCTGCGGCCGACAGGGAGAAATTCACCCCTCCACTTT
NA NA TRBJ1-5 TRBV6-5 CASSFRDGGQPQHF TGTGCCAGCAGTTTCCGGGACGGAGGACAGCCCCAGCATTTT
NA NA TRBJ2-3 TRBV11-2 CASSLEWRGGTDTQYF TGTGCCAGCAGCTTAGAATGGCGGGGAGGCACAGATACGCAGTATTTT
TRBD1 NA TRBJ1-6 TRBV25-1 CASRDRGSSPLHF TGTGCCAGCCGGGACAGGGGGAGTTCACCCCTCCACTTT
NA NA TRBJ1-2 TRBV12-3/TRBV12-4 CAILGGDGYTF TGTGCCATCCTGGGGGGGGACGGCTACACCTTC
NA NA TRBJ2-6 TRBV6-1 CASSETYVLTF TGTGCCAGCAGCGAGACCTACGTCCTGACTTTC
TRBD1 NA TRBJ1-2 TRBV7-2 CASSPLTGPSNYGYTF TGTGCCAGCAGCCCGCTGACAGGGCCTTCCAACTATGGCTACACCTTC
NA few TRBJ1-2 TRBV2 CATLGQAGNYGYTF TGTGCCACCCTCGGCCAGGCCGGTAACTATGGCTACACCTTC
NA few TRBJ2-2 TRBV7-6 CASSNTGELFF TGTGCCAGCAGCAACACCGGGGAGCTGTTTTTT
TRBD1 NA TRBJ1-5 TRBV12-5 CASGLLQGAKRSNQPQHF TGTGCTAGTGGTTTACTACAGGGGGCAAAGAGAAGCAATCAGCCCCAGCATTTT
NA few TRBJ2-1 TRBV9 CASSEGGSSYNEQFF TGTGCCAGCAGCGAGGGGGGGAGCTCCTACAATGAGCAGTTCTTC
NA few TRBJ1-1 TRBV4-1 CASSQFYDGHNTEAFF TGCGCCAGCAGTCAATTTTACGACGGACACAACACTGAAGCTTTCTTT
TRBD2 few TRBJ2-2 TRBV7-6 CASSFGAGGFSGELFF TGTGCCAGCAGCTTTGGCGCGGGGGGATTCTCCGGGGAGCTGTTTTTT
TRBD1 NA TRBJ1-1 TRBV4-3 CASSQGGQGWVNTEAFF TGCGCCAGCAGCCAAGGGGGACAGGGATGGGTGAACACTGAAGCTTTCTTT
NA once TRBJ1-5 TRBV7-8 CASSSAGYSNQPQHF TGTGCCAGCAGCTCCGCAGGGTATAGCAATCAGCCCCAGCATTTT
NA NA TRBJ2-6 TRBV5-6 CASSWAGANVLTF TGTGCCAGCAGCTGGGCCGGGGCCAACGTCCTGACTTTC
TRBD2 NA TRBJ2-7 TRBV6-2/TRBV6-3 CASSSSRTSSGEQYF TGTGCCAGCAGTTCCAGCCGGACTAGCAGCGGCGAGCAGTACTTC
TRBD2 NA TRBJ2-4 TRBV5-6 CASSGLAETKNIQYF TGTGCCAGCAGTGGACTAGCGGAAACCAAAAACATTCAGTACTTC
NA NA TRBJ1-2 TRBV30 CAWRADEAGLDDNYGYTF TGTGCCTGGAGGGCGGATGAGGCAGGCTTAGACGATAACTATGGCTACACCTTC
NA NA TRBJ2-1 TRBV7-8 CATQPSNEQFF TGTGCCACCCAGCCTTCTAATGAGCAGTTCTTC
NA NA TRBJ2-1 TRBV11-2 CASSQTIGGPGGEQFF TGTGCCAGCAGCCAGACGATCGGGGGGCCAGGTGGTGAGCAGTTCTTC
TRBD1 few TRBJ2-7 TRBV7-2 CASSVGQGAISYEQYF TGTGCCAGCAGCGTAGGACAGGGGGCTATCTCCTACGAGCAGTACTTC
NA NA TRBJ2-3 TRBV12-3/TRBV12-4 CASSPNREGRVDTQYF TGTGCCAGCAGTCCCAACCGAGAGGGGCGGGTTGATACGCAGTATTTT
NA NA TRBJ2-3 TRBV27 CASSARTAGPDTQYF TGTGCCAGCAGTGCCCGGACAGCCGGCCCAGATACGCAGTATTTT
NA NA TRBJ2-6 TRBV7-2 CASSSRGWGISGANVLTF TGTGCCAGCAGTTCGAGGGGGTGGGGGATCTCTGGGGCCAACGTCCTGACTTTC
NA NA TRBJ1-4 TRBV4-1 CASSQPSDGGINEKLFF TGCGCCAGCAGCCAACCCTCCGACGGGGGAATTAATGAAAAACTGTTTTTT
TRBD1 many TRBJ2-7 TRBV7-2 CASSRGQGAYEQYF TGTGCCAGCAGCCGAGGACAGGGGGCCTACGAGCAGTACTTC
NA few TRBJ1-1 TRBV9 CASSVGQGNTEAFF TGTGCCAGCAGCGTTGGGCAGGGGAACACTGAAGCTTTCTTT
TRBD1 NA TRBJ1-2 TRBV12-3/TRBV12-4 CASGQGAFGYTF TGTGCCAGCGGACAGGGGGCTTTTGGCTACACCTTC
NA NA TRBJ1-1 TRBV28 CASSLSSDGETEAFF TGTGCCAGCAGTTTATCCTCGGATGGGGAGACTGAAGCTTTCTTT
TRBD1 NA TRBJ2-3 TRBV30 CAWSLGGQGTDTQYF TGTGCCTGGAGCCTGGGGGGACAGGGCACAGATACGCAGTATTTT
NA few TRBJ2-3 TRBV7-9 CASSSPKAGNTDTQYF TGTGCCAGCAGCTCCCCTAAGGCAGGGAACACAGATACGCAGTATTTT
NA NA TRBJ1-1 TRBV2 CASSTTGPNTEAFF TGTGCCAGCAGTACCACAGGGCCAAACACTGAAGCTTTCTTT
NA NA TRBJ2-7 TRBV7-2 CASSPVEGISYEQYF TGTGCCAGCAGCCCCGTGGAGGGGATCTCCTACGAGCAGTACTTC
NA few TRBJ1-2 TRBV7-8 CASSPGASYGYTF TGTGCCAGCAGCCCCGGGGCCTCCTATGGCTACACCTTC
NA few TRBJ1-2 TRBV11-2 CASSLDGPRNYGYTF TGTGCCAGCAGCTTAGACGGGCCCCGGAACTATGGCTACACCTTC